This T cell receptor beta chain was captured by sequencing in a study of blood T cell repertoires in COVID-19. Across the study: Spain, Italy and the United States supplied samples that represented acute and convalescent COVID-19. PBMCs, B-cell-depleted T cells, or T cells were the source of the cDNA or gDNA that made up the material.

Authors' data handling: Reference gene primer amplification gave nucleated cell count estimates. Here immunoSEQ multiplex PCR was the method, and the copy in TCRdb shows in-frame clones only, minus some. The V and J calls and clone size come from that table; D and trimming were worked out from the DNA. The table shows 120,000 to 150,000 clones, with approximately 82% occurring only once. The CDR3 length is 14 residues. CDR1 is SGHTA and CDR2 is FQGNSA in the germline V gene. J lost 3 bases, V lost 5 bases, and 5 bases had no gene match. The sequence came from a woman in her forties or fifties in a cohort sampled during active or convalescent COVID-19. The sequenced material came from peripheral blood. The V gene is TRBV7-2, the J gene TRBJ2-7; 9 bases align to TRBD2. For the CDR3, the DNA is TGTGCCAGCAGCGCGGCGGGGGGGCTCTACGAGCAGTACTTC. This codes for CASSAAGGLYEQYF.